The clone carrying this T cell receptor beta chain was detected a few times. The data were produced by immunoSEQ multiplex PCR, yet TCRdb's version contains in-frame clones alone and is incomplete. This sample yields some 130,000 clones, of which 60% to 80% are seen a single time; 1.9% belongs to the top ten. Between the trimmed V and J ends, which lost 0 bases and 7 bases, there was a span of 21 bases. CDR1 is SGHDN, CDR2 FVKESK, per germline. The CDR3 is 17 amino acids. The entry originates in a study of blood T cell repertoires in COVID-19. Looking at the study overall: The United States, Italy and Spain supplied acute and convalescent COVID-19 samples.

V and J are TRBV14 and TRBJ2-5; maybe TRBD1 (6 bases). The sequence was collected from a woman aged 70-85 years with acute or convalescent COVID-19. Sequencing was done on a sample of peripheral blood. CDR3 coding DNA: TGTGCCAGCAGCCAAGAAGGAGACGGGACACCTCGGGGGACCCAGTACTTC. It translates to CASSQEGDGTPRGTQYF.